This TCR beta chain was identified in a study of regulatory T cells in long-lasting Graves disease. Study results and caveats: Only a small sample size was used, which may have cut accuracy.

Details on this clonotype: Its target is not known.

Construction of TCR beta libraries relied on iRepertoire HTBI primers and on Arm-PCR targeting CDR3 regions. TCRdb analysed the multiplex PCR reads with MiXCR anew, one entry per CDR3 protein. The sample lists about 420,000 distinct CDR3 sequences, about a sixth seen once, with 20% to 25% in the top ten. This CDR3 is 12 amino acids long. Germline CDR1 reads DFQATT; CDR2 reads SNEGSKA (reference sequence). Trimming pared 7 bases from V and 5 bases from J, leaving 12 bases between. Time point specified: newly diagnosed GD, antithyroid drugs for less than 3 months. From RNA extracted from PBMCs, the TCR library was made. The sample was also linked to a second study, of T cells in Graves' hyperthyroidism and ophthalmopathy. Per that study: Initially, a first-round RT-PCR of the TCR CDR3 employed the HTBI primer set. Blood shared most expanded thyroid clonotypes above 0.001.

This TCR derives from a woman aged 18-29 years with Graves disease. J is TRBJ1-5 and V is TRBV20-1, with no clear D. This sample comprised peripheral blood mononuclear cells (PBMCs), obtained at new diagnosis, from a patient treated with antithyroid drugs. CDR3 coding DNA: TGCAGTGTTAGTCGAGTGGATCAGCCCCAGCATTTT. Protein: CSVSRVDQPQHF.